The 8 T cell receptor beta chains below come from one sample, sequenced in a study of T cell responses to AZD1222 COVID-19 vaccine. Assay used: immunoSEQ multiplex PCR; TCRdb lists only in-frame clones, some missing. This sample has roughly 160,000 clones; approximately 94% occur once, and the top ten carry about 0.64%. This sample comprised peripheral blood, obtained on day 0 of AZD1222 vaccination. The receptors were sampled from an adult in good health.

This chain uses TRBV24-1 with TRBJ1-2; D not resolved. The CDR3 runs 13 residues. Germline loops: CDR1 KGHDR, CDR2 SFDVKD. Trimming cost V 4 bases and J 6 bases, with 11 bases left between them. The CDR3 loop reads CATSDPMKNGYTF. Here the CDR3 DNA reads TGTGCCACCAGTGACCCCATGAAGAATGGCTACACCTTC.

The chain combines TRBV30 with TRBJ2-1; D not certain. Looked up from germline, CDR1 is GTSNPN and CDR2 is SVGIG (reference sequence). V lost 2 bases to trimming and J lost 5 bases, with 7 bases between them. CDR3 length equals 12 residues. Here the CDR3 reads CAWSPVHNEQFF. DNA for the CDR3: TGTGCCTGGAGTCCAGTCCACAATGAGCAGTTCTTC.

The chain is built from TRBV19 and TRBJ1-5; 11 bases map to TRBD1. This CDR3 contains 15 residues. Germline CDR1 reads LNHDA; CDR2 reads SQIVND (reference sequence). The V segment lost 5 bases and the J segment 6 bases; nucleotides outside the gene matches: 6. CDR3 residues: CASSWTGGSGQPQHF. The CDR3, as DNA: TGTGCCAGTAGTTGGACAGGGGGCTCCGGTCAGCCCCAGCATTTT.

This clone was counted once. The rearrangement uses TRBV6-5 and TRBJ2-5; D is unresolved. CDR1 and CDR2 (germline): MNHEY, SVGAGI. The CDR3 totals 14 residues. V lost 4 bases, J lost 1 base, and 10 bases lay in between. CDR3 region: CASSSRLAQETQYF. CDR3 sequence (DNA): TGTGCCAGCAGTTCGAGACTTGCCCAAGAGACCCAGTACTTC.

The V and J genes are TRBV11-2 and TRBJ1-5; D gene unclear. The CDR3 consists of 12 residues. The V and J ends lost 1 base and 6 bases respectively, with 4 bases between them. Germline lookup yields CDR1 SGHAT and CDR2 FQNNGV. The CDR3 region is CASSLGSQPQHF. CDR3 coding DNA: TGTGCCAGCAGCTTAGGAAGTCAGCCCCAGCATTTT.

V usage is TRBV11-3 and J usage is TRBJ1-1; D is unresolved. Per the germline V gene, CDR1 is SGHNT and CDR2 is YENEEA. V was shortened by 1 base and J by 10 bases, with 13 bases between the two germline ends. This CDR3 comprises 13 residues. The CDR3 region is CASSLVPLLLAFF. The CDR3 nucleotides are TGTGCCAGCAGCTTAGTCCCCCTCCTCCTAGCTTTCTTT.

CDR3: CASSQNQGESSHF. The DNA for the CDR3 is TGTGCCAGCAGCCAAAACCAGGGTGAATCCTCCCACTTT. The chain joins TRBV4-2 to TRBJ1-6; maybe TRBD1 (5 bases). Germline V CDR1 and CDR2: LGHNA, YNFKEQ. This CDR3 region has 13 residues. V was pared by 2 bases and J by 18 bases, with 17 bases between.

The chain employs TRBV6-5 and TRBJ1-2; D unresolved. Per germline, CDR1 MNHEY and CDR2 SVGAGI. V gave up 5 bases and J gave up 6 bases, with 13 bases separating them. This CDR3 contains 13 residues. The DNA for the CDR3 is TGTGCCAGCAGTATTGGGTTGTCGGATGGCTACACCTTC. Its translation is CASSIGLSDGYTF.